Listed here are 15 T cell receptor beta chains from one sample, sequenced in a study of regulatory T cells in long-lasting Graves disease. As for time point: persistent/refractory GD, antithyroid drugs over 5 years with positive TRAb. Extracted PBMC RNA gave rise to the TCR library. Arm-PCR with iRepertoire HTBI primers amplified the CDR3 regions for these TCR beta libraries. Via MiXCR, TCRdb re-called the multiplex PCR reads, giving one row per CDR3 protein. The sample lists 350,000 to 450,000 distinct CDR3 sequences, more than 20% occurring once. The sample in question was peripheral blood mononuclear cells (PBMCs), obtained when the disease was refractory, from a patient treated with antithyroid drugs. All receptors come from a female donor with Graves disease.

Many counts were recorded for this clonotype. The chain uses TRBV5-5 and TRBJ1-4; D remains unclear. The germline V gene encodes CDR1 SGHKS and CDR2 YYEKEE (reference sequence). V lost 0 bases, J lost 5 bases, and 8 bases lay in between. This CDR3 is 14 amino acids long. The CDR3 DNA is TGTGCCAGCAGCTTGGCAGCATGGAATGAAAAACTGTTTTTT. Residues: CASSLAAWNEKLFF.

This clonotype was recorded many times. The chain is built from TRBV28 and TRBJ2-7, with 9 bases lining up with TRBD1. Germline values: CDR1 MDHEN, CDR2 SYDVKM. This CDR3 is 15 amino acids long. With V trimmed by 6 bases and J by 3 bases, 9 bases remained unmatched. The CDR3 region has the DNA TGTGCCAGCAGGGTACAGGGGGCTCTGATCTACGAGCAGTACTTC. Translating gives CASRVQGALIYEQYF.

This clonotype has at least ten counts. The chain carries TRBV28 and TRBJ2-5; D is uncertain. There are 14 residues in the CDR3. Germline V gives CDR1 MDHEN, CDR2 SYDVKM. Trimming stripped 0 bases from V and 2 bases from J, with 7 bases between. The CDR3 nucleotides read TGTGCCAGCAGTTTATGGGTGAAACAAGAGACCCAGTACTTC. Translated: CASSLWVKQETQYF.

This clonotype has a handful of counts. The J gene is TRBJ2-7, the V gene TRBV3-1, with a possible D match to TRBD1 (5 bases). CDR1 is LGHDT, CDR2 YNNKEL, per germline (reference sequence). The CDR3 has 15 amino acids. Trimming removed 2 bases at V and 3 bases at J, with 14 bases between. The CDR3 bases are TGTGCCAGCAGCCAACAGGGTAAGAGAGTCTACGAGCAGTACTTC. Amino acids: CASSQQGKRVYEQYF.

This clonotype was seen many times. The chain joins TRBV27 to TRBJ1-5; no definite D call. The germline V gene encodes CDR1 MNHEY and CDR2 SMNVEV (reference sequence). The CDR3 covers 15 residues. Trimming took off 7 bases at V and 0 bases at J, with 13 bases between the two ends. The CDR3 bases are TGTGCCAGCAACCCGGACGGCCATAGCAATCAGCCCCAGCATTTT. Translated: CASNPDGHSNQPQHF.

This clonotype was observed at least ten times. The rearrangement uses TRBV12-3 or TRBV12-4 and TRBJ2-7; TRBD2 agrees at 8 bases. The CDR3 spans 15 residues. V shed 5 bases and J 6 bases; nucleotides not matched to a gene: 12. CDR3 amino acids: CASSPLAGGFAEQYF. The CDR3 DNA reads as TGTGCCAGCAGTCCCCTGGCGGGGGGCTTTGCCGAGCAGTACTTC.

In its sample, this clonotype was seen a few times. V and J are TRBV6-1 and TRBJ1-1, with D possibly matching TRBD1 (5 bases). From germline, CDR1 is MNHNS and CDR2 SASEGT. V dropped 8 bases and J dropped 9 bases, with 16 bases sitting between them. The CDR3 extends over 12 amino acids. CDR3: CASGRGDIQAFF. The DNA for the CDR3 is TGTGCCAGCGGCCGGGGGGATATACAAGCTTTCTTT.

The chain employs TRBV14 and TRBJ1-1, with a possible D match to TRBD1 (5 bases). The CDR3 is made up of 15 amino acids. Germline values: CDR1 SGHDN, CDR2 FVKESK. Trimming took 0 bases from V and 6 from J, leaving 14 bases between them. The CDR3: CASSQDPAWGPEAFF. DNA for the CDR3: TGTGCCAGCAGCCAAGATCCTGCGTGGGGCCCTGAAGCTTTCTTT.

This clonotype was counted many times. The rearrangement joins TRBV2 to TRBJ1-2; D may be TRBD1 (5 bases). Germline CDR1 SNHLY, CDR2 FYNNEI. V was shortened by 7 bases and J by 1 base, with 16 bases between the two germline ends. CDR3 length: 15 residues. Here the CDR3 DNA reads TGTGCCAGCACCAACGGACACCGCTTTAACTATGGCTACACCTTC. Its translation: CASTNGHRFNYGYTF.

Details on this clonotype: This is likely a read error, given that the CDR3 carries no conserved phenylalanine or tryptophan at its end. The chain joins TRBV2 to TRBJ1-2; the match to TRBD1 covers 9 bases. The CDR3 loop spans 13 amino acids. Germline assignment: CDR1 SNHLY and CDR2 FYNNEI. V gave up 6 bases and J gave up 5 bases; unmatched junction bases: 4. CDR3 nucleotides: TGTGCCAGCAGCTCGGGACAGGGATATGGCTACACCTCC. Encoded protein: CASSSGQGYGYTS.

The CDR3 nucleotides are TGTGCCAGCAGATCAAGGGTCATTGGCACAGATACGCAGTATTTT. Its translation: CASRSRVIGTDTQYF. The J gene is TRBJ2-3, the V gene TRBV28; D unresolved. The germline gives CDR1 MDHEN, CDR2 SYDVKM. Trimming cost V 6 bases and J 1 base, with 14 bases left between them. The CDR3 is 15 residues long.

Comments on this clonotype: The germline gene is not matched at one end of the junction; a read error may be the cause. This chain uses TRBV5-6 with TRBJ1-6; D unclear. CDR1 is SGHDT, CDR2 YYEEEE, per germline. CDR3 length equals 14 residues. CDR3 protein: CASSRAVGNSPPHF. CDR3 nucleotides: TGTGCCAGCAGCCGGGCGGTCGGCAATTCACCCCCCCACTTT.

The V and J genes are TRBV11-2 and TRBJ2-1; possible D gene TRBD1, 6 bases. Trimming pared 4 bases from V and 7 bases from J, leaving 20 bases between. There are 16 residues in the CDR3. CDR1 is SGHAT, CDR2 FQNNGV, per germline. CDR3 sequence (DNA): TGTGCCAGCAGCTGGGGCCGGAACAGGGACGGTAATGAGCAGTTCTTC. It translates to CASSWGRNRDGNEQFF.

The rearrangement joins TRBV19 to TRBJ1-5, with TRBD1 identical over 8 bases. The germline V gene has CDR1 LNHDA and CDR2 SQIVND (reference sequence). The junction had 7 bases not matched to a gene; V was cut back by 6 bases and J by 6 bases. The CDR3 runs to 14 residues. The CDR3 DNA reads TGTGCCAGTAGGGAGACAGGGGTGGCTCAGCCCCAGCATTTT. Amino acid sequence: CASRETGVAQPQHF.

This clonotype was counted at least ten times. CDR3 bases: TGCAGTGCCGCTTCCGGGACAGACAATAATTCACCCCTCCACTTT. It is translated as CSAASGTDNNSPLHF. The gene calls are TRBV20-1 and TRBJ1-6, with TRBD1 matching 7 bases. Germline V gives CDR1 DFQATT, CDR2 SNEGSKA (reference sequence). CDR3 length equals 15 residues. The ends lost 6 bases at V and 5 bases at J; junction bases unmatched: 10.